This TCR beta chain emerged from a study of vaccination effects on CD4 cells after COVID-19. Sequenced by immunoSEQ multiplex PCR; TCRdb stores in-frame clones only, minus some. This sample has roughly 54,000 clones; about 77% occur once, and the top ten carry around 5.5%. This clone showed up just a few times. Its cognate antigen is unknown. Sequencing in the ViraFEST assay came after antigen-specific CD4+ T cells had been expanded with viral peptide pools, which were used to stimulate PBMC. Isolation of CD4+ T cells took place after about 10 days of culture. The person acquired a PCR-confirmed SARS-CoV-2 infection between March and December 2020. The CDR3 has 12 amino acids. Per the germline V gene, CDR1 is MNHEY and CDR2 is SMNVEV (reference sequence). V was pared by 3 bases and J by 7 bases, with 9 bases between.

This sequence originates from a human donor who had a prior SARS-CoV-2 infection. The sequences come from CD4+ T cells from PBMCs cultured with HIV peptides, collected before COVID-19 vaccination. Subset: HIV-1 Nef peptide pool negative control/reference culture. The genes are TRBV27 and TRBJ1-2; D is uncertain. The CDR3 is CASSLYGSGYTF. The DNA for the CDR3 is TGTGCCAGCAGTTTGTACGGCAGTGGCTACACCTTC.